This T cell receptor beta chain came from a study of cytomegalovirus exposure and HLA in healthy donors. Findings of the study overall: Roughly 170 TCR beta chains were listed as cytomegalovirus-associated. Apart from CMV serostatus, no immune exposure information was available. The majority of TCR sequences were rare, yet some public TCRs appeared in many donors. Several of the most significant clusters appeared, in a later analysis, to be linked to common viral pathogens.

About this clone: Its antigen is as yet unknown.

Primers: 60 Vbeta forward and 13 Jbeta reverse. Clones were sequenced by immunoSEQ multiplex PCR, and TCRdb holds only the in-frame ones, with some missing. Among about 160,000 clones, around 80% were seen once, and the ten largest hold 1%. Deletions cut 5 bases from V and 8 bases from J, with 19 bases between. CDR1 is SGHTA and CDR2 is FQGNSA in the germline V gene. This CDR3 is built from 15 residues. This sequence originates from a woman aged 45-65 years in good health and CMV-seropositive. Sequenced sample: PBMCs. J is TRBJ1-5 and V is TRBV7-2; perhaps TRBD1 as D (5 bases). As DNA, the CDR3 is TGTGCCAGCAGCCGCCGGGGGGGGATCGGGGAGCCCCAGCATTTT. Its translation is CASSRRGGIGEPQHF.